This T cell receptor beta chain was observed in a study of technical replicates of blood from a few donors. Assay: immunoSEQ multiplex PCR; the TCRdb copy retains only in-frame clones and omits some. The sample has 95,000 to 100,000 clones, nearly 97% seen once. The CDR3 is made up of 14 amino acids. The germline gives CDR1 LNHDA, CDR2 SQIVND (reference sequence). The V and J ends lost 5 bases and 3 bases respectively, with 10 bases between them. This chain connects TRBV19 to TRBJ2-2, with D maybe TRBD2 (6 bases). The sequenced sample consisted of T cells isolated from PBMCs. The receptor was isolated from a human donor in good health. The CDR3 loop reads CASSPGTHTGELFF. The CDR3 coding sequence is TGTGCCAGTAGTCCAGGGACTCACACCGGGGAGCTGTTTTTT.